These 30 T cell receptor beta chains were all obtained from the same sample, sequenced in a study of shared clonotypes between healthy human individuals. Repertoires were generated with immunoSEQ multiplex PCR, while TCRdb's copy carries only in-frame clones and drops some. This sample yields about 500,000 clones, of which 75% to 80% are seen a single time; approximately 12% belongs to the top ten. Sequenced input: PBMCs. The receptors derive from a woman between 35 and 50 years old in good health. Some clones in this sample may be carry-over from other donors' samples.

The sample holds a few counts of this clone. The chain combines TRBV11-1 with TRBJ2-7; unclear D gene. Between the trimmed V and J ends, which lost 5 bases and 0 bases, there was a span of 8 bases. Germline CDR1 SGHAT, CDR2 FQDESV (reference sequence). CDR3 length equals 13 residues. The CDR3 sequence is CASSGMISYEQYF. The CDR3 DNA is TGTGCCAGCAGCGGGATGATCTCCTACGAGCAGTACTTC. Filled out from reference TRBV11-1 and TRBJ2-7, the complete variable domain reads EAEVAQSPRYKITEKSQAVAFWCDPISGHATLYWYRQILGQGPELLVQFQDESVVDDSQLPKDRFSAERLKGVDSTLKIQPAELGDSAMYLCASSGMISYEQYFGPGTRLTVT.

This chain joins TRBV6-5 and TRBJ2-1; the D is unclear. Germline assignment: CDR1 MNHEY and CDR2 SVGAGI. V was trimmed by 0 bases and J by 3 bases, leaving 3 bases between them. The CDR3 is 13 residues long. The CDR3 bases are TGTGCCAGCAGTTACTCGGGCTACAATGAGCAGTTCTTC. Its translation: CASSYSGYNEQFF.

The table lists this clone with a few counts. The V call is TRBV2, the J call TRBJ2-5; D might be TRBD2 (6 bases). The DNA end is more similar to TRBJ2-7, so the J call may be wrong. CDR1 is SNHLY and CDR2 is FYNNEI in the germline V gene. This CDR3 spans 14 amino acids. In nucleotides, the CDR3 is TGTGCCAGCAGTGTAGCGGTATGGGGCTACGAGCAGTACTTC. Its protein product is CASSVAVWGYEQYF.

The gene calls are TRBV19 and TRBJ2-3; TRBD1 aligns across 8 bases. The CDR3 runs to 17 residues. V lost 4 bases to trimming and J lost 0 bases; unmatched junction nucleotides: 9. Germline CDR1 reads LNHDA; CDR2 reads SQIVND (reference sequence). CDR3 coding DNA: TGTGCCAGTAGTAGATCCGGACAGGGCCAAAGCACAGATACGCAGTATTTT. Translation gives CASSRSGQGQSTDTQYF. Looking up the rest from reference TRBV19 and TRBJ2-3 gives the full variable domain: DGGITQSPKYLFRKEGQNVTLSCEQNLNHDAMYWYRQDPGQGLRLIYYSQIVNDFQKGDIAEGYSVSREKKESFPLTVTSAQKNPTAFYLCASSRSGQGQSTDTQYFGPGTRLTVL.

The CDR3 region is CASTLALANTGELFF. The CDR3 nucleotides are TGCGCCAGCACCCTAGCGTTAGCGAACACCGGGGAGCTGTTTTTT. V and J are TRBV5-1 and TRBJ2-2, with D possibly TRBD2 on 6 matching bases. With 6 bases removed from V and 0 bases from J, the gap between germline ends came to 12 bases. Germline V gene sequence: CDR1 SGHRS, CDR2 YFSETQ. The CDR3 spans 15 residues.

On this clone itself: A single base is all that separates this from a far larger clone, so a read error is likely. This chain uses TRBV28 with TRBJ1-5; D not resolved. CDR3 length: 13 residues. Germline-derived CDR1 and CDR2 are MDHEN and SYDVKM. V was cut by 4 bases and J by 5 bases, with 9 bases left in between. CDR3 sequence reads: CASSWAEDQPQHF. CDR3 coding DNA: TGTGCCAGCAGTTGGGCAGAGGATCAGCCCCAGCATTTT.

As to this clone: A much more abundant neighbour one base away suggests this may be a read error. This chain connects TRBV18 to TRBJ2-2, with D maybe TRBD2 (5 bases). Germline V gene lookup returns CDR1 KGHSH and CDR2 LQKENI. The CDR3 consists of 15 residues. The chain's CDR3 is CANSPDFSRAGELFF. The CDR3 bases are TGTGCCAACTCACCGGACTTCTCGCGGGCCGGGGAGCTGTTTTTT.

The chain has TRBV5-1 and TRBJ2-3; the D is unclear. The V end was cut by 0 bases, the J end by 2 bases, with 7 bases between. Looked up from germline, CDR1 is SGHRS and CDR2 is YFSETQ. The CDR3 has 14 residues. The CDR3 nucleotides are TGCGCCAGCAGCTTGGACGGATTCACAGATACGCAGTATTTT. Translation gives CASSLDGFTDTQYF.

The V call is TRBV28, the J call TRBJ2-2, with D perhaps TRBD1 or TRBD2 (5 bases each). CDR1 is MDHEN, CDR2 SYDVKM, per germline. The CDR3 has 18 amino acids. The ends were cut back, 2 bases at V and 4 bases at J, with 20 bases in the middle. The CDR3 coding sequence is TGTGCCAGCAGTTTAGGTTGGAGGCAGGGTCGGGTCACCGGGGAGCTGTTTTTT. Translated: CASSLGWRQGRVTGELFF.

The genes are TRBV27 and TRBJ2-7; TRBD2 agrees at 8 bases. Per germline, CDR1 MNHEY and CDR2 SMNVEV (reference sequence). The J segment lost 1 base and the V segment lost 5 bases, leaving 4 bases of the junction unmatched. CDR3 length: 14 residues. This chain's CDR3 is CASSGAGASYEQYF. In DNA, the CDR3 is TGTGCCAGCAGTGGAGCGGGAGCTTCCTACGAGCAGTACTTC.

DNA for the CDR3: TGTGCCAGCAGCTTAGCCGGAAACACCATATATTTT. Encoded protein: CASSLAGNTIYF. The gene calls are TRBV7-8 and TRBJ1-3; D is ambiguous. This CDR3 is 12 amino acids long. Germline-derived CDR1 and CDR2 are SGHVS and FQNEAQ. V lost 0 bases and J lost 4, with 1 base in between.

The CDR3, as DNA: TGTGCCTGCTCAACCGGGACTAGCGGGAGGGCCAACAATGAGCAGTTCTTC. Residues: CACSTGTSGRANNEQFF. This rearrangement joins TRBV30 to TRBJ2-1; 16 bases are shared with TRBD2. The germline V gene encodes CDR1 GTSNPN and CDR2 SVGIG (reference sequence). This CDR3 contains 17 residues. The trim removed 6 bases at V and 5 bases at J, leaving 10 bases unmatched.

The V call is TRBV11-3, the J call TRBJ1-5, with D maybe TRBD1 (5 bases). The CDR3 consists of 17 residues. Germline assignment: CDR1 SGHNT and CDR2 YENEEA. V shed 1 base and J shed 4 bases, with 17 bases lying between them. The CDR3 region is CASSLAVGGVLNQPQHF. The CDR3 DNA reads TGTGCCAGCAGCTTAGCGGTAGGAGGGGTCCTGAATCAGCCCCAGCATTTT.

This clone was recorded a few times. The V and J genes are TRBV7-9 and TRBJ2-4, with 7 nucleotides matching TRBD2. This CDR3 has 14 residues. Germline CDR1 reads SEHNR; CDR2 reads FQNEAQ (reference sequence). With 5 bases clipped from V and 1 base from J, the junction kept 2 bases outside the gene matches. The CDR3 nucleotides are TGTGCCAGCAGCGCGCGGGGGGCCAAAAACATTCAGTACTTC. Protein: CASSARGAKNIQYF.

This clone was recorded only once. The rearrangement links TRBV7-9 to TRBJ2-5; 13 positions match TRBD2. The CDR3 is 16 residues long. CDR1 is SEHNR, CDR2 FQNEAQ, per germline (reference sequence). With V trimmed by 5 bases and J by 0 bases, 3 bases remained unmatched. In DNA form, the CDR3 reads TGTGCCAGCAGCCGTGGACTAGCGGGAGACCAAGAGACCCAGTACTTC. It translates to CASSRGLAGDQETQYF.

This chain links TRBV6-6 with TRBJ2-7; the D is unclear. Germline V gene data show CDR1 as MNHNY and CDR2 as SVGAGI (reference sequence). The CDR3 contains 11 residues. V was pared by 3 bases and J by 3 bases, with 3 bases between. The CDR3 sequence is CASSYFYEQYF. The CDR3 bases are TGTGCCAGCAGTTATTTCTACGAGCAGTACTTC.

This clone showed up just a few times. This likely traces to a read error, being one base from a far larger clone. Other DNA sequences in the sample encode the same CDR3. V gene TRBV28 combines with J gene TRBJ2-7; 14 nucleotides agree with TRBD2. This CDR3 has 17 residues. CDR1 is MDHEN and CDR2 is SYDVKM in the germline V gene. The CDR3 loop reads CASSFGTSGSFSYEQYF. The CDR3 DNA sequence: TGTGCCAGCAGTTTCGGGACTAGCGGGAGTTTTTCCTATGAGCAGTACTTC.

The rearrangement uses TRBV7-8 and TRBJ2-3; 10 nucleotides align to TRBD2. Germline values: CDR1 SGHVS, CDR2 FQNEAQ. The CDR3 sequence is 17 residues long. Losses at the gene ends were 6 bases for V and 4 bases for J; bases not matched to a gene: 13. The chain's CDR3 is CASSFLAAGGRADTQYF. The CDR3 region has the DNA TGTGCCAGCAGTTTCTTGGCAGCGGGAGGGAGGGCAGATACGCAGTATTTT.

The chain uses TRBV6-8 and TRBJ2-7, with TRBD1 matching over 8 bases. V lost 2 bases and J lost 6; bases outside the gene matches: 12. The CDR3 has 16 amino acids. From germline, CDR1 is MNHGY and CDR2 SAAAGT. In nucleotides, the CDR3 is TGTGCCAGCAGTTACGGTAGCTGGGCAGGGGGCTGCGAGCAGTACTTC. Its translation is CASSYGSWAGGCEQYF.

As regards this clone: The junction does not match germline at one end; this may be a read error. V gene TRBV5-1 combines with J gene TRBJ2-5; 7 nucleotides agree with TRBD1. Germline V lookup: CDR1 SGHRS, CDR2 YFSETQ. The CDR3 spans 14 residues. CDR3 residues: CVSSLDTGDETQYF. In DNA form, the CDR3 reads TGCGTCAGCAGCTTGGATACAGGGGACGAGACCCAGTACTTC.

J is TRBJ1-5 and V is TRBV10-3; 8 nucleotides match TRBD1. This CDR3 region has 15 residues. Per the germline V gene, CDR1 is ENHRY and CDR2 is SYGVKD. The ends lost 0 bases at V and 10 bases at J; junction bases unmatched: 8. The CDR3 DNA follows: TGTGCCATCAGTGAGTCGGGACAGGCCAATCGACCCCAGCATTTT. Translated: CAISESGQANRPQHF.

This rearrangement joins TRBV15 to TRBJ2-1; 10 bases are shared with TRBD2. CDR3 length: 15 amino acids. CDR1 LNHNV and CDR2 YYDKDF come from the germline V gene (reference sequence). V was pared by 1 base and J by 5 bases, with 2 bases of the junction left unmatched. The CDR3 loop reads CATSRGLAGDNEQFF. In DNA form, the CDR3 reads TGTGCCACCAGCAGAGGCCTAGCGGGAGACAATGAGCAGTTCTTC.

The chain recombines TRBV29-1 with TRBJ1-2; D not resolved. Deletions cut 4 bases from V and 5 bases from J, with 26 bases between. Germline values: CDR1 SQVTM, CDR2 ANQGSEA. The CDR3 spans 17 residues. CDR3 bases: TGCAGCGTTGCGCAGCCGACTACCACGGCCCTGGAATATGGCTACACCTTC. It yields the protein CSVAQPTTTALEYGYTF.

On this clone itself: A clone one base away is much larger, so this may be a read error. The sample has other DNA sequences that encode this CDR3 too. The chain combines TRBV7-3 with TRBJ1-1; unclear D gene. V was clipped by 1 base and J by 1 base, with 4 bases between them. There are 13 residues in the CDR3. CDR1 and CDR2 from the germline V gene are SGHTA and FQGTGA. Written as DNA, the CDR3 is TGTGCCAGCAGCTTAAGGGGGAACACTGAAGCTTTCTTT. This sequence encodes CASSLRGNTEAFF.

This clone came up many times. Other DNA sequences in this sample translate to the same CDR3. V and J are TRBV18 and TRBJ2-5, with 9 nucleotides matching TRBD2. CDR1 and CDR2 (germline): KGHSH, LQKENI. V trimming: 4 bases; J trimming: 5 bases; junction bases outside the gene matches: 2. The CDR3 extends over 13 amino acids. The CDR3 DNA follows: TGTGCCAGCTCACTAGCGGGAGATGAGACCCAGTACTTC. This encodes CASSLAGDETQYF.

In the case of this clone: A read error may be the cause here, since a much bigger clone is one base away. The chain has TRBV19 and TRBJ1-5; 11 bases are shared with TRBD1. The CDR3 consists of 19 residues. Germline V gene sequence: CDR1 LNHDA, CDR2 SQIVND (reference sequence). The DNA of the CDR3 is TGTGCCAGTGGTATCATAGTGGGGACAGGGGGATTCGGCAATCAGCCCCAGCATTTT. Translation: CASGIIVGTGGFGNQPQHF.

The sample holds a few counts of this clone. The J gene is TRBJ1-3, the V gene TRBV30; TRBD1 is a possible D gene (5 bases). Between the trimmed V and J ends, which lost 5 bases and 0 bases, there was a span of 8 bases. This CDR3 comprises 13 residues. Germline CDR1 and CDR2: GTSNPN and SVGIG (reference sequence). CDR3 amino acids: CAWDRSSGNTIYF. In DNA form, the CDR3 reads TGTGCCTGGGACAGATCCTCTGGAAACACCATATATTTT.

About this clone itself: A much larger clone is a single base away; this may be a read error. The V and J genes are TRBV5-1 and TRBJ2-3, with no clear D. CDR3 length: 15 residues. Germline V gene lookup returns CDR1 SGHRS and CDR2 YFSETQ. The V and J ends lost 0 bases and 0 bases respectively, with 8 bases between them. The CDR3 coding sequence is TGCGCCAGCAGCTTGGTGCAGAAGAGCACAGATACGCAGTATTTT. Encoded protein: CASSLVQKSTDTQYF.

The chain employs TRBV7-6 and TRBJ1-1; 9 bases align to TRBD1. The CDR3 runs 13 residues. V was pared by 2 bases and J by 8 bases, with 3 bases of the junction left unmatched. The germline V gene has CDR1 SGHVS and CDR2 FNYEAQ. Written as DNA, the CDR3 is TGTGCCAGCAGCTTACGGGACAGGGACGAAGCTTTCTTT. Translated, it gives CASSLRDRDEAFF.

This clone appeared a single time. The genes are TRBV6-6 and TRBJ2-2, with D perhaps TRBD1 (5 bases). The CDR3 length is 13 residues. V lost 4 bases to trimming and J lost 5 bases, with 8 bases between them. Germline CDR1 and CDR2: MNHNY and SVGAGI (reference sequence). The CDR3 here is CASSSRGTGELFF. CDR3 coding DNA: TGTGCCAGCAGTTCAAGGGGAACCGGGGAGCTGTTTTTT.